This TCR beta chain was obtained from a study of cytomegalovirus exposure and HLA in healthy donors (dated by TCRdb to about 2017). General notes on the study: In an earlier analysis of approximately 500 of the donors, about 260 Gb of sequence data and about 110 million unique TCR beta sequences from 150 million to 200 million T cells were reported. Every discovery cohort repertoire had been produced on one sequencing platform. Along with the roughly 700-subject first cohort, a separate validation cohort of 120 different subjects was used. High-throughput TCR immunosequencing, statistical association of individual TCRs with disease status, and machine learning were combined to predict cytomegalovirus infection status. Around 300 gigabases of sequencing data and tens of millions of unique TCR sequences were included in an early release covering 500 to 750 HLA-typed donors. A later genetic analysis used genome-wide SNP genotypes for about 65% of the roughly 700 donors, treating that subset as a discovery cohort. A later analysis re-examined previously published TCR beta repertoires from more than 600 donors and added high-resolution HLA genotyping to investigate patterns of TCR occurrence. Typing coverage varied by locus: about 620-630 donors for A, B, C, DRB1 and DQB1; 522 for DQA1; about 570 for DPA1; more than 450 for DPB1. Among about 390 genotyped donors of the cohort, an average of about 240,000 unique TCR beta nucleotide sequences were sequenced per donor, roughly 20% of them non-productive. The study was designed to test whether signatures of past pathogen exposure could be identified by cataloging public T cell receptors. To decide whether each TCR beta V gene segment behaved as functional or pseudogenic, an earlier analysis of approximately 590 of the donors relied on high-throughput TCR beta sequencing. HLA typing covered class I and class II loci at four-digit resolution. Because of strong linkage in the cohort, five DR-DQ haplotypes were treated as single units for association and clustering. Donor age, sex, ethnicity and CMV serostatus were collected together with the repertoire data. The study profiled the T cell repertoires of around 700 subjects by immunosequencing and related them to cytomegalovirus serostatus. The genetic ancestry cluster associated with self-reported Caucasian donors included 81% of the roughly 400 genotyped donors. Rather than using new phenotypic data, the later analysis identified candidate immune exposures from TCR beta sequences and from how often those sequences occurred across donors. General conclusions and limits of the study: According to a later analysis, TCR association rates differed among HLA loci, with DRB1 alleles showing the most associated TCRs and HLA-C alleles showing the fewest. The cohort was sequenced for TCR beta chains only, and without alpha or paired-chain data the features that could be detected were limited. An earlier analysis of some 560 of the donors showed that most TCR beta V segments appeared in productive rearrangements either about 87% or about 30% of the time, which broadly matched IMGT annotations. Assigning TCR associations to individual alleles was difficult when HLA alleles, especially DR and DQ, strongly co-occurred. In a later analysis, most CMV-associated TCR beta chains were found to appear HLA-restricted, with HLA associations seemingly driven largely by CMV exposure. An association between a missense DCLRE1C variant and V-gene and J-gene trimming of TCR beta chains was found in a later genetic analysis and replicated in an independent cohort. Because the 87-base-pair reads could not distinguish some IMGT-functional V segments, including TRBV6-2 and TRBV6-3, those segments were excluded. The only immune exposure information available for the cohort was CMV serostatus. The earlier analysis of some 540 of the donors excluded about 16 rarely observed V segments, including chromosome 9 orphons, because counts were too low. At a false discovery rate of 0.05, a later analysis linked 16,951 TCR beta sequences to specific HLA alleles. It was suggested by the authors that the approach could potentially be generalized to other disease states and immunological phenotypes. Correlated functional status among segregating V segments might reflect linkage disequilibrium, but an unknown experimental factor could not be ruled out. Sequencing depth was assumed to be roughly uniform across donors in the presence/absence analyses, though that assumption may not hold. The classifier was reported to diagnose cytomegalovirus status with high specificity and sensitivity in both the original cohort and the validation cohort. Because HLA typing was missing for some donors at each locus, association tests included only the typed subset. In the study, around 160 TCR beta chains were listed as associated with cytomegalovirus. A cluster of highly shared sequence variants was judged likely to be a technical artifact of the sequencing pipeline. In vitro tests confirmed that a few of the cytomegalovirus-associated TCR beta chains recognize cytomegalovirus antigens. A further reported finding was that TCR beta sequences accurately predicted the HLA-A and HLA-B alleles for most subjects in the first cohort. Compared with the approximately 670-donor mean, donors in an Asian-associated ancestry cluster had fewer N-insertions in productive TCRs, according to a later genetic analysis. In a later analysis, several top co-occurrence clusters were reported to appear linked to parvovirus B19, influenza, CMV and Epstein-Barr virus. Most TCR sequences were observed very rarely across donors, whereas some public TCRs were present in many individuals. Compared with equally common non-associated chains, HLA-associated TCR beta chains in a later analysis were more clonally expanded and had lower generation probabilities.

The germline V gene provides CDR1 SGHTA and CDR2 FQGNSA. The CDR3 spans 16 residues, from the cysteine through the phenylalanine. Only the CDR3 DNA is retained, 48 bases long and in frame from the first base. The germline V end is reduced by 5 bases and the J end by 11 bases; junction bases left unmatched: 14. Points on this clone: The antigen it recognizes is unknown. It has no much larger one-base neighbor in the sample; base qualities were not kept.

The cohort comprised approximately 700 healthy bone marrow donors. Cohort members were all nominally healthy when sampled, although unrecorded immune exposures were likely present. The donor was CMV seropositive and was included in the group of approximately 310 seropositive cohort members. A peripheral blood sample was provided by each donor, and peripheral blood mononuclear cells were used for TCR beta sequencing. The Qiagen DNeasy Blood Extraction Kit was used to extract genomic DNA from the blood cell samples. Libraries were constructed by the immunoSEQ multiplex PCR assay. For the multiplex PCR, a mixture combining 60 forward primers for TCR Vbeta segments and 13 reverse primers for TCR Jbeta segments was used. Amplification of the CDR3 region of rearranged TCR beta genes was performed with a multiplex PCR assay on genomic DNA. The amplified TCR beta libraries were sequenced on the Illumina HiSeq System as 87-base-pair reads. From the authors' description of their analysis: In a later analysis, roughly 80 million unique TCR beta chains were counted across the roughly 700 repertoires, and roughly 11 million of these chains were shared by at least two donors. Raw reads were error-corrected and collapsed into unique sequences with a nearest-neighbor algorithm that merged closely related sequences to remove PCR and sequencing errors. V, D and J gene segments were assigned by aligning CDR3 sequences to IMGT reference sequences. Each retained sequence needed at least a six-nucleotide match to both a V gene segment and a J gene segment. Rearrangements were classified as productive when the CDR3 lacked stop codons and remained in frame with V and J, and all other rearrangements were classified as non-productive. CDR3 was defined according to IMGT convention as the region running from the second conserved V-encoded cysteine to the conserved J-encoded phenylalanine. In an earlier analysis of 550 to 650 of the donors, sequences lacking an unambiguous match to a single V gene segment were excluded. In an earlier analysis of around 590 of the donors, a V segment was called functional when productive rearrangements were above 56.7%, and segregating when the standard deviation between donors exceeded 5%. A statistical classification framework was built for diagnosing cytomegalovirus status from the catalog of TCR beta chain sequences. In a later analysis, TCR nucleotide sequences were compared against IMGT/GENE-DB human TR gene sequences so that V and J genes could be assigned. In a later analysis, CDR3 sequences and most-parsimonious VDJ recombination scenarios were assigned using the TCRdist pipeline. In a later analysis, each TCR beta chain was defined by its CDR3 amino acid sequence together with its V-gene family, and reads lacking a unique V-gene family were excluded. In a later analysis, fewer than 650 highly shared, low-generation-probability nucleotide sequences were removed to address suspected cross-contamination and a sequencing artifact. In a later analysis, a clonal expansion index was calculated for each public chain from normalized within-repertoire ranks of inferred template counts. Generation probabilities in a later analysis came from a VDJ recombination model fitted to out-of-frame rearrangements, and those results were checked against IGoR. In a later analysis, hypergeometric tests were used to score TCR-TCR, TCR-HLA and TCR-CMV co-occurrence, with a repertoire-size bias correction applied to TCR pairs. A later analysis estimated false discovery rates by permuting HLA or CMV assignments 20 times. In a later analysis, co-occurring TCRs were grouped with DBSCAN, and TCRdist sequence similarity was added when clustering was performed within HLA-allele-positive subsets. For co-occurrence clustering, repertoires with fewer than 30,000 or more than 120,000 public chains were excluded, along with roughly 5 repertoires with anomalous nucleotide sharing. Here the immuneACCESS table is served through TCRdb, limited to in-frame sequences with V and J called. Missing clones are a known gap in these copies; in checked studies unresolved V genes cover under half, and the rest lacks a known reason. V, J and clone size derive from that table, while D and trimming were established from the DNA sequence. In all, the sample holds some 91,000 clones, and under 80% of those were seen once. Of the sample, about 7% is held by the ten largest clones.

Sample: PBMCs. The chain is assembled from TRBV7-2 and TRBJ2-1; the central 11 bases match TRBD2. The source is a man between 35 and 55 years old in good health and CMV-seropositive. The DNA sequence follows: TGTGCCAGCAGCCTGCAAGGTTCCGGGACTAGCGGAAAGCAGTTCTTC. The encoded protein is CASSLQGSGTSGKQFF.